This T cell receptor (beta chain) is from a study of T cell responses to AZD1222 COVID-19 vaccine. The repertoire was sequenced with immunoSEQ multiplex PCR; TCRdb's copy has only in-frame clones and lacks some. The profile shows tens of thousands of clones, about nine tenths of them singletons. The V gene end was trimmed by 1 base and the J gene end by 3 bases; junction bases not matched to a gene: 3. The CDR3 has 15 residues. Germline CDR1 is SGHTA and CDR2 is FQGNSA. The clonotype originates from an adult who received the AZD1222 COVID-19 vaccine. This sample comprised peripheral blood, obtained 28 days after the second AZD1222 dose. The chain links TRBV7-2 to TRBJ2-1; 7 positions match TRBD2. This CDR3 is CASSLGRGVYNEQFF. In nucleotides, the CDR3 is TGTGCCAGCAGCTTAGGTCGGGGGGTCTACAATGAGCAGTTCTTC.